This TCR beta chain is from a study of human T cells and chemical hapten exposure. Germline V gene lookup returns CDR1 SNHLY and CDR2 FYNNEI. With 5 bases removed from V and 2 bases from J, the gap between germline ends came to 6 bases. CDR3 length equals 13 residues. This sample's time point: patch test 3, about 24 weeks after DPC sensitization. As for treatment: therapeutic diphenylcyclopropenone sensitization with weekly scalp DPC. Total RNA was extracted from unfractionated whole blood. As for this clonotype: What it binds is unknown.

Study outcomes and limitations: TCRs at a frequency above 1 in 1000 stayed unchanged with DPC sensitization.

TCRdb passed the RACE reads through MiXCR, listing each CDR3 protein once. This table holds 80,000 to 100,000 distinct CDR3 sequences, approximately 11% found once. V is TRBV2 and J is TRBJ2-2; D not certain. This TCR derives from a woman in her twenties or thirties with alopecia areata. Some clones in this sample may be carry-over from other donors' samples. The material was whole blood, obtained in connection with sensitization to the hapten diphenylcyclopropenone (DPC). The CDR3: CASSLLNTGELFF. The CDR3 DNA sequence: TGTGCCAGCAGTTTACTTAACACCGGGGAGCTGTTTTTT.